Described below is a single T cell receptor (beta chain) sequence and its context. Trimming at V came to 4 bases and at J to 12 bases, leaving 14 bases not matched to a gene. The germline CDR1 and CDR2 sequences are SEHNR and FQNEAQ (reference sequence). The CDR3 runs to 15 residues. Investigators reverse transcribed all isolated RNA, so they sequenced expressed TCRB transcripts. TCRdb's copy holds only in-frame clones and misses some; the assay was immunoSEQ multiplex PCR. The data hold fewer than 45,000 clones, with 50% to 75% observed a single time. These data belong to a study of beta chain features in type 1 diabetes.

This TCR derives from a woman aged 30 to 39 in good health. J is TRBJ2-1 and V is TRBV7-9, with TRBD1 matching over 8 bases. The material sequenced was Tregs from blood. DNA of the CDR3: TGTGCCAGCAGCTCTCCGGGACAGGTTAACTTTGGGCAGTTCTTC. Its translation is CASSSPGQVNFGQFF. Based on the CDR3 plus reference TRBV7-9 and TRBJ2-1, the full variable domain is DTGVSQNPRHKITKRGQNVTFRCDPISEHNRLYWYRQTLGQGPEFLTYFQNEAQLEKSRLLSDRFSAERPKGSFSTLEIQRTEQGDSAMYLCASSSPGQVNFGQFFGPGTRLTVL.